What follows describes a single TCR beta chain. Its antigen remains undetermined. The record has no base qualities; no much larger clone is one base away. This record belongs to a study of blood T cell repertoires in COVID-19 (dated by TCRdb to 2019 to 2021). Background on the whole study: Collaborator samples came from the United States, Italy and Spain and covered acute and convalescent phases of COVID-19. The material from the prospective study consisted of cDNA or gDNA derived from T cells, B-cell-depleted T cells, or PBMCs. The repertoires were made available in a free public database intended to serve as a resource for research on the immune response to SARS-CoV-2. The dataset comprised deeply sampled blood TCRbeta repertoires from subjects exposed to, actively infected with, or recovered from COVID-19. Where HLA class I and class II types were available, the types were taken from metadata supplied by the sample provider, not from assay-based typing. Samples were obtained from the ongoing ImmuneRACE study (first 160 participants) and from some 1,300 subjects provided by 6 global collaborators. A de-identified subject ID, COVID-19 status, age in years and sex were almost always included in the sample metadata.

The full study reports these points: The amount of clinical and demographic metadata varied by source and participant and was provided uncurated.

TCRbeta CDR3 regions were amplified from genomic DNA by means of the immunoSEQ Assay, a bias-controlled multiplex PCR. The authors' analysis ran thus. Nucleated cell counts per sample were estimated from amplification of reference gene primers within the assay. To quantify the absolute abundance of each unique TCRbeta CDR3 rearrangement, sequence reads were collapsed and filtered. For each sample, productive Simpson clonality was calculated as the square root of Simpson's diversity index across productive rearrangements. Entries here come from immuneACCESS through TCRdb and include only in-frame sequences with V and J called. Some clones fail to appear in such tables; in the studies checked, an unresolved V gene covers under half of the shortfall, and the cause of the remainder is unknown. Clone size and the V and J calls come from that table; the DNA yielded D and trimming. This sample lists about 270,000 clones; 75% to 90% were detected once. 4.1% of the sample lies in the top ten.

Enrolling through a virtual design, the prospective study's participants ranged in age from roughly 18 to 90 years and lived across about two dozen United States geographic areas. To assign participants to cohorts, the prospective study relied on clinical history that participants themselves reported in a screening survey and a study questionnaire. Mobile phlebotomists in the prospective study collected whole blood, serum and a nasopharyngeal or oropharyngeal swab from every participant. Prospective study participants could optionally give additional blood draws and questionnaires over an approximately 2-month period. Prospective study blood samples were shipped either frozen or at room temperature before DNA extraction. In the germline V gene, CDR1 corresponds to MRHNA and CDR2 to SNTAGT. Trimming leaves V shorter by 4 bases and J shorter by 1 base, with the junction holding 4 bases beyond the gene matches. Inclusive of the bounding cysteine and phenylalanine, the CDR3 is 15 residues long. Just CDR3 DNA is preserved here, 45 bases in frame from base 1.

The rearranged chain carries TRBV6-4 and TRBJ2-3; TRBD1 lines up with 8 middle nucleotides. Sequenced: PBMCs or T cells enriched from blood (not recorded which). The source of this sequence is a woman aged 30 to 39 with acute COVID-19. The CDR3 protein is CASSAGTGGTDTQYF. The DNA sequence follows: TGTGCCAGCAGTGCTGGGACAGGAGGCACAGATACGCAGTATTTT.